This T cell receptor (beta chain) was identified in a study of CD8 T cells in Susac syndrome. Sequencing targeted TCR beta in T cells from blood (CD8+ and CD4+). Reverse transcription used about 0.45 to 1 ug RNA and random hexamers. Amplification of TCR beta CDR3 across 54 Vbeta and 13 Jbeta was performed with immunoSEQ multiplex PCR. TCRdb used MiXCR to reprocess the immunoSEQ multiplex PCR reads, holding one entry per CDR3 protein. The table records some 450,000 distinct CDR3 sequences, around 85% of them present only once. V lost 3 bases and J 0 bases, leaving 13 bases between the germline ends. Germline V CDR1 and CDR2: SGHNT, YYREEE (reference sequence). The CDR3 sequence is 17 residues long.

Sequenced material: CD8+ T cells from PBMCs. The sequence was collected from a human donor with multiple sclerosis. The rearrangement joins TRBV5-4 to TRBJ2-6; unclear D gene. Here the CDR3 reads CASSSETGPSGANVLTF. The CDR3 region has the DNA TGTGCCAGCAGCTCAGAAACCGGGCCCTCTGGGGCCAACGTCCTGACTTTC.